This is a list of T cell receptor beta chains from one sample in a study of blood T cells in healthy people across ages. TCRdb called the 5' RACE reads again in MiXCR, with one record for every CDR3 protein. The data contain over 700,000 distinct CDR3 sequences, approximately 25% of them singletons. Separately, the same data were catalogued under a study of T cells of mothers and their children.

The sequenced material came from blood. These receptors came from a boy younger than 18 in good health. Both conserved end residues are part of each CDR3. The D gene is left open where the match is weak. Size values are once, few and many counts, or a class for expanded clones, and some rows have none.

clone_size j_call v_call d_call cdr3_nt cdr3_aa
- TRBJ1-3 TRBV12-3/TRBV12-4 - TGTGCCAGCAGTTTAGAGCTCCCTGGAAACACCATATATTTT CASSLELPGNTIYF
- TRBJ2-2 TRBV6-1 - TGTGCCAGCAGTGAATCGGTGAACACCGGGGAGCTGTTTTTT CASSESVNTGELFF
few TRBJ2-4 TRBV18 TRBD2 TGTGCCAGCTCACCGCGCCTACTAGCGGGAAACATTCAGTACTTC CASSPRLLAGNIQYF
many TRBJ2-7 TRBV6-2/TRBV6-3 - TGTGCCAGCAGTTACCGCGGCTTGACCTACGAGCAGTACTTC CASSYRGLTYEQYF
few TRBJ2-3 TRBV20-1 TRBD2 TGCAGTGCTAGAGACCCTAGCGGGGGGGTTACTGGTACGCAGTATTTT CSARDPSGGVTGTQYF
- TRBJ2-3 TRBV5-6 TRBD1 TGTGCCAGCAGCCCGGTAGGGACAGGGGCCACAGATACGCAGTATTTT CASSPVGTGATDTQYF
- TRBJ2-1 TRBV7-3 - TGTGCCAGCAGCTCACCAGGGACCCACAATGAGCAGTTCTTC CASSSPGTHNEQFF
- TRBJ1-1 TRBV11-2 TRBD1 TGTGCCAGCAGCCCGTCGACAGGGGGCAAAGGGTTGAACACTGAAGCTTTCTTT CASSPSTGGKGLNTEAFF
- TRBJ1-2 TRBV12-3/TRBV12-4 TRBD1 TGTGCCAGCAGCTCCGGGACAGGGATGCGGTATGGCTACACCTTC CASSSGTGMRYGYTF
few TRBJ1-3 TRBV6-5 TRBD1 TGTGCCAGCAGATCCTCGACAGGGGCTGGAAACACCATATATTTT CASRSSTGAGNTIYF
- TRBJ2-7 TRBV4-3 TRBD1 TGCGCCAGCAGCCAAGAGGCGTTGGGACAGGGTTACGAGCAGTACTTC CASSQEALGQGYEQYF
- TRBJ1-2 TRBV12-3/TRBV12-4 - TGTGCCAGCAGTTTAGATGGGACATTATATGGCTACACCTTC CASSLDGTLYGYTF
- TRBJ2-5 TRBV28 TRBD1 TGTGCCAGCTCCGAGGACAGGGCCCGGCAGACCCAGTACTTC CASSEDRARQTQYF
few TRBJ2-1 TRBV9 TRBD1 TGTGCCAGCAGAGCAGAGCCGGGACAGGGGGACGGTGAGCAGTTCTTC CASRAEPGQGDGEQFF
few TRBJ1-5 TRBV28 TRBD1 TGTGCCAGCAGTGAAGACAGGGTTGTCGGTCAGCCCCAGCATTTT CASSEDRVVGQPQHF
- TRBJ1-1 TRBV4-3 - TGCGCCAGCAGCCAAGATATATCGGACACTGAAGCTTTCTTT CASSQDISDTEAFF
- TRBJ1-1 TRBV12-3/TRBV12-4 - TGTGCCAGCAGTACGGGAGCAGCCCTAGTGGACACTGAAGCTTTCTTT CASSTGAALVDTEAFF
few TRBJ2-7 TRBV5-1 TRBD1 TGCGCCAGCAGCTTGTCGCCGGGACAGGGGCCACCCGAGCAGTACTTC CASSLSPGQGPPEQYF
- TRBJ2-3 TRBV20-1 - TGCAGTGCTAGAGGTAGGATCGCGGGAAGGAGAGATACGCAGTATTTT CSARGRIAGRRDTQYF
once TRBJ2-1 TRBV6-1 TRBD2 TGTGCCAGTGAGTCCAGCGGGGGGATGAATGAGCAGTTCTTC CASESSGGMNEQFF
few TRBJ2-1 TRBV5-1 TRBD1 TGCGCCAGCAGCTTCCGGACAGGGACGTTGGCCAATGAGCAGTTCTTC CASSFRTGTLANEQFF
few TRBJ2-1 TRBV3-1 TRBD2 TGTGCCAGCAGCCAAGATGCGGTAGCGGGAAGAAATGAGCAGTTCTTC CASSQDAVAGRNEQFF
- TRBJ1-1 TRBV9 - TGTGCCAGCAGCGTAAGCAGCTCCCCGGGGGAAGCTTTCTTT CASSVSSSPGEAFF
few TRBJ2-2 TRBV20-1 - TGCAGTGCTAGAGAACTAGGACTGAGGGACACCGGGGAGCTGTTTTTT CSARELGLRDTGELFF
few TRBJ2-4 TRBV29-1 - TGCAGCGTTGTTGTGGGAAACATTCAGTACTTC CSVVVGNIQYF
- TRBJ1-2 TRBV20-1 - TGCAGTGCTAGAGAGGAACGAGTAGCTAACTATGGCTACACCTTC CSAREERVANYGYTF
few TRBJ2-3 TRBV5-1 - TGCGCCAGCCGTACGGGTATACGCACAGATACGCAGTATTTT CASRTGIRTDTQYF
- TRBJ2-1 TRBV7-3 TRBD2 TGTGCCAGCAGCTGGGGACTAGCGGAGGCATACAATGAGCAGTTCTTC CASSWGLAEAYNEQFF
- TRBJ2-7 TRBV4-2 TRBD2 TGTGCCAGCAGCCAAATGCCGAGTACGCGGGAGCTTATTTACGAGCAGTACTTC CASSQMPSTRELIYEQYF
- TRBJ2-1 TRBV6-2/TRBV6-3 TRBD2 TGTGCCACGAGAGGGGCCCCTATGGCGGGGGGGTCCCCCTACAATGAGCAGTTCTTC CATRGAPMAGGSPYNEQFF
- TRBJ1-5 TRBV5-6 - TGTGCCAGCAGCTCCGGACTGACCCGAGACAATCAGCCCCAGCATTTT CASSSGLTRDNQPQHF
few TRBJ2-6 TRBV20-1 TRBD2 TGCAGTGCTCAATATACTAGCGCCTACTCTGGGGCCAACGTCCTGACTTTC CSAQYTSAYSGANVLTF
few TRBJ1-5 TRBV7-3 TRBD1 TGTGCCGGTGCCGACAGGGATAGCAATCAGCCCCAGCATTTT CAGADRDSNQPQHF
few TRBJ2-2 TRBV29-1 TRBD1 TGCAGCGTCGACAGGGGAGCTACCGGGGAGCTGTTTTTT CSVDRGATGELFF
few TRBJ1-1 TRBV12-3/TRBV12-4 TRBD1 TGTGCCAGCAGATCGGACAGGGGAATCATTAACACTGAAGCTTTCTTT CASRSDRGIINTEAFF
few TRBJ2-1 TRBV19 - TGTGCCAGTAGTATAGCAGGGGACTACCCAAATGAGCAGTTCTTC CASSIAGDYPNEQFF
- TRBJ2-7 TRBV7-9 - TGTGCCAGCAGCCCCCGGGCAGACGTAGGCCAGCAGTACTTC CASSPRADVGQQYF
few TRBJ2-1 TRBV7-9 - TGTGCCAGCAGACCTGGGATATCTAGCGTATCCAATGAGCAGTTCTTC CASRPGISSVSNEQFF
- TRBJ1-6 TRBV9 - TGTGCCAGCAGCGTAGGAGGGTTGGGCTCACCCCTCCACTTT CASSVGGLGSPLHF
many TRBJ1-1 TRBV7-8 - TGTGCCAGCAGCTTAGGTGGGGGGGCTGAAGCTTTCTTT CASSLGGGAEAFF
- TRBJ1-4 TRBV25-1 TRBD1 TGTGCCAGCAGCCCCCTAGGACAGGAGGGGAAAGAACTGTTTTTT CASSPLGQEGKELFF
- TRBJ2-7 TRBV7-9 - TGTGCCAGCAGCCCCGAACCTTCCGAGGACGAGCAGTACTTC CASSPEPSEDEQYF
few TRBJ2-5 TRBV29-1 - TGCAGCGTCACCCGGGACCCCATGGAGACCCAGTACTTC CSVTRDPMETQYF
few TRBJ2-5 TRBV5-6 TRBD1 TGTGCCAGCAGCCAGTCTGCAGGGGGCTTTGTGGAGACCCAGTACTTC CASSQSAGGFVETQYF
- TRBJ2-1 TRBV20-1 - TGCAGTGCTAGAGAAGTGAGGGTTACAAGCTCCTACAATGAGCAGTTCTTC CSAREVRVTSSYNEQFF
- TRBJ2-7 TRBV6-2/TRBV6-3 TRBD2 TGTGCCAGTAGTTGCCAGCTTGGCGGGGGGTCCGTCTACGAGCAGTACTTC CASSCQLGGGSVYEQYF
few TRBJ2-1 TRBV15 - TGTGCCACCAGCATCGACGCGAACAATGAGCAGTTCTTC CATSIDANNEQFF